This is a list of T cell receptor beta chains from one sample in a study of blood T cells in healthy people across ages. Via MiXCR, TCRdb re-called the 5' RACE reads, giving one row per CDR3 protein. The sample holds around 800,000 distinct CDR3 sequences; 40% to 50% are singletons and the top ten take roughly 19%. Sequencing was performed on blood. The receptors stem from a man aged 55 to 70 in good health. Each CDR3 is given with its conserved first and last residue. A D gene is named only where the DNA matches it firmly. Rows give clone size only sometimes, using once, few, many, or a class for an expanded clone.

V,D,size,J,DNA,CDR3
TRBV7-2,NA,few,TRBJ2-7,TGTGCCAGCAGTATTTTAATGGGGGTCTCCTCCTACGAGCAGTACTTC,CASSILMGVSSYEQYF
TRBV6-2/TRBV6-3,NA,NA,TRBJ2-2,TGTGCCAGCAACTTCCTGGACAGAGCGAACACCGGGGAGCTGTTTTTT,CASNFLDRANTGELFF
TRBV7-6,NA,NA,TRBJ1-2,TGTGCCAGCAGCCTCTCGAACGGTTCAGCTAACTATGGCTACACCTTC,CASSLSNGSANYGYTF
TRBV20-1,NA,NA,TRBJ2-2,TGCAGTGTTCTTGCCGCGAACACCGGGGAGCTGTTTTTT,CSVLAANTGELFF
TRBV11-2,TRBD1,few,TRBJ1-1,TGTGCCAGCAGCTTGGGCACAGGGGGCCTCGGTGAAGCTTTCTTT,CASSLGTGGLGEAFF
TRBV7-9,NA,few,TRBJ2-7,TGTGCCAGCAGCTTAGCGCTTACAGGGCCTTCCAACGAGCAGTACTTC,CASSLALTGPSNEQYF
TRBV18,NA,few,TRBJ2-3,TGTGCCAGCTCACCGGGGGGATTCACAGATACGCAGTATTTT,CASSPGGFTDTQYF
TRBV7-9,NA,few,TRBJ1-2,TGTGCCAGCAGTCGGGAGGTGGCACAGCGAAATGGCTACACCTTC,CASSREVAQRNGYTF
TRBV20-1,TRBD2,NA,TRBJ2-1,TGCAGTGCTAGTCCTAGCGGGGGGTTCAATGAGCAGTTCTTC,CSASPSGGFNEQFF
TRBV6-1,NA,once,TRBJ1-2,TGTGCCAGCAGTGAAGTCCGGGCTGCCTATGGCTACACCTTC,CASSEVRAAYGYTF
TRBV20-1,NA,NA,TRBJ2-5,TGCAGTGCTAGAGATTGGCGGGGCTCCCAAGAGACCCAGTACTTC,CSARDWRGSQETQYF
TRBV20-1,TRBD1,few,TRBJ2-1,TGCAGTGCTAGGCCGTCCGGGACAGGGTGGCACAATGAGCAGTTCTTC,CSARPSGTGWHNEQFF
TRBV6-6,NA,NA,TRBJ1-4,TGTGCCTGCAGTCAATACCGACAGACAACTAATGAAAAACTGTTTTTT,CACSQYRQTTNEKLFF
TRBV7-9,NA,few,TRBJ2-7,TGTGCCAGCAGCTCCCCGCTCGGGGTGCAGTACTTC,CASSSPLGVQYF
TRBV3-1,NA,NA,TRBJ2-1,TGTGCCAGCAGCCCCTCTTGGAGGGACAATGAGCAGTTCTTC,CASSPSWRDNEQFF
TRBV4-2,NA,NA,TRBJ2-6,TGTGCCAGCAGCCAAGAAGACGGAGTCGGGGCCAACGTCCTGACTTTC,CASSQEDGVGANVLTF
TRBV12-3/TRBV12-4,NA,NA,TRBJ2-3,TGTGCCAGCAGGGTCCCTAGCGCAGATACGCAGTATTTT,CASRVPSADTQYF
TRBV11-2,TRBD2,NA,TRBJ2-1,TGTGCCAGCAGCTTAGGGACTAGCGGGGGCCAAGGCTCCTACAATGAGCAGTTCTTC,CASSLGTSGGQGSYNEQFF
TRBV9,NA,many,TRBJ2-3,TGTGCCAGCAGCGTAGTCCCCCAACATACAGATACGCAGTATTTT,CASSVVPQHTDTQYF
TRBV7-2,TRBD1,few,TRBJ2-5,TGTGCCAGCAGCCGGACAGGTCTACAAGAGACCCAGTACTTC,CASSRTGLQETQYF
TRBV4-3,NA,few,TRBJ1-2,TGCGCCAGCAGCCAAGAGCGGCAGGACTATGGCTACACCTTC,CASSQERQDYGYTF
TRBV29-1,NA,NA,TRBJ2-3,TGCAGCGTTGAAGACGGCCCCCGTGCAGATACGCAGTATTTT,CSVEDGPRADTQYF